The 24 T cell receptor beta chains below were found in one sample sequenced in a study of T cells in Graves' hyperthyroidism and ophthalmopathy. Amplified TCR beta CDR3 regions came from RNA transcripts. First-round RT-PCR with HTBI primers amplified the TCR CDR3 region. TCRdb re-analysed the multiplex PCR reads in MiXCR, keeping a single row per CDR3 protein. The data show some 560,000 distinct CDR3 sequences, approximately 14% seen once. Sequencing was performed on blood. The source of these receptors is a woman under 40 with Graves' hyperthyroidism.

This clonotype appeared many times. The V gene is TRBV5-1, the J gene TRBJ2-7; a weak D match, TRBD1 (6 bases). The CDR3 totals 15 residues. Germline CDR1 SGHRS, CDR2 YFSETQ. Trimming took off 4 bases at V and 3 bases at J, with 17 bases between the two ends. The CDR3 spells CASSNDRILFYEQYF. CDR3 DNA: TGCGCCAGCAGCAACGACAGGATCCTTTTCTACGAGCAGTACTTC.

The J gene is TRBJ2-3, the V gene TRBV11-2; 8 bases align to TRBD1. The germline gives CDR1 SGHAT, CDR2 FQNNGV. V shed 6 bases, J shed 8 bases, and the junction held 7 bases outside the gene matches. The CDR3 loop spans 13 amino acids. CDR3 amino acids: CASSETQGATQYF. The CDR3, as DNA: TGTGCCAGCAGTGAAACCCAGGGGGCTACGCAGTATTTT.

This clonotype was seen ten or more times. J is TRBJ2-7 and V is TRBV5-1; D might be TRBD1 (5 bases). This CDR3 has 15 residues. The V gene lost 2 bases and the J gene lost 1 base, with 13 bases spanning the gap. Germline lookup yields CDR1 SGHRS and CDR2 YFSETQ. The DNA for the CDR3 is TGCGCCAGCAGCTTTAGGGGCCGCGGATCCTACGAGCAGTACTTC. It encodes CASSFRGRGSYEQYF.

Ten or more counts support this clonotype. This chain joins TRBV12-3 or TRBV12-4 and TRBJ2-3, with 13 positions matching TRBD2. The V and J ends lost 4 bases and 3 bases, in that order; junction bases with no gene match: 4. The CDR3 is 16 amino acids. CDR3 protein: CASSWTSGSQTDTQYF. The DNA of the CDR3 is TGTGCCAGCAGTTGGACTAGCGGGAGTCAGACAGATACGCAGTATTTT.

This clonotype has a count of ten or more. This rearrangement joins TRBV6-5 to TRBJ2-7, with 9 nucleotides matching TRBD2. CDR1 is MNHEY and CDR2 is SVGAGI in the germline V gene. The CDR3 is made up of 16 amino acids. With 0 bases clipped from V and 4 bases from J, the junction kept 7 bases outside the gene matches. Here the CDR3 reads CASSYSPLAGTYEQYF. CDR3 in DNA: TGTGCCAGCAGTTACTCACCGCTAGCGGGGACGTACGAGCAGTACTTC.

This clonotype was recorded at least ten times. J is TRBJ2-7 and V is TRBV6-1; 7 bases agree with TRBD1. Germline assignment: CDR1 MNHNS and CDR2 SASEGT. J was trimmed by 3 bases and V by 5 bases; bases with no gene match: 13. The CDR3 covers 16 residues. Here the CDR3 reads CASSSGQATVVYEQYF. The CDR3 DNA follows: TGTGCCAGCAGTTCCGGACAGGCCACCGTCGTCTACGAGCAGTACTTC.

This clonotype was recorded a few times. The chain links TRBV28 to TRBJ1-4; 9 bases line up with TRBD1. CDR3 length equals 16 residues. CDR1 is MDHEN, CDR2 SYDVKM, per germline. J gave up 4 bases and V 5 bases, and 8 bases lay outside the gene matches. In DNA form, the CDR3 reads TGTGCCAGCAGTGCTCCCGGGACAGGGCTTAATGAAAAACTGTTTTTT. It translates to CASSAPGTGLNEKLFF. The whole variable domain, filled in from reference TRBV28 and TRBJ1-4, reads DVKVTQSSRYLVKRTGEKVFLECVQDMDHENMFWYRQDPGLGLRLIYFSYDVKMKEKGDIPEGYSVSREKKERFSLILESASTNQTSMYLCASSAPGTGLNEKLFFGSGTQLSVL.

This clonotype was observed a handful of times. The chain joins TRBV5-1 to TRBJ2-2; 8 bases match TRBD2. With 7 bases clipped from V and 6 bases from J, the junction kept 8 bases outside the gene matches. The CDR3 runs to 14 residues. Looked up from germline, CDR1 is SGHRS and CDR2 is YFSETQ. CDR3 protein: CASRTSGVPGELFF. CDR3 sequence (DNA): TGCGCCAGCCGAACTAGCGGAGTGCCCGGGGAGCTGTTTTTT.

This clonotype occurred a few times. The chain joins TRBV19 to TRBJ1-5, with TRBD1 matching 8 bases. The CDR3 has 19 residues. The V and J ends lost 0 bases and 4 bases, in that order; junction bases with no gene match: 14. Germline CDR1 LNHDA, CDR2 SQIVND (reference sequence). CDR3 residues: CASSIDSGDRLGENQPQHF. The CDR3 DNA reads as TGTGCCAGTAGTATAGATTCCGGGGACAGGCTGGGGGAGAATCAGCCCCAGCATTTT.

This clonotype has a count of ten or more. In DNA, the CDR3 is TGTGCCAGCAGCCAAGATGCCGGGACAGGAGGTGGCTACACCTTC. The encoded protein is CASSQDAGTGGGYTF. The rearrangement links TRBV3-1 to TRBJ1-2; 8 positions agree with TRBD1. Losses at the gene ends were 0 bases for V and 7 bases for J; bases not matched to a gene: 7. Germline assignment: CDR1 LGHDT and CDR2 YNNKEL (reference sequence). The CDR3 loop spans 15 amino acids.

This clonotype occurred many times. The chain links TRBV20-1 to TRBJ1-1; D gene unclear. V dropped 6 bases and J dropped 7 bases, with 15 bases sitting between them. There are 12 residues in the CDR3. Germline CDR1 is DFQATT and CDR2 is SNEGSKA (reference sequence). CDR3 in amino acids: CSAGRGDFEAFF. CDR3 nucleotides: TGCAGTGCCGGACGCGGCGACTTTGAAGCTTTCTTT.

This clonotype was found many times. The chain has TRBV19 and TRBJ1-5; TRBD1 matches 8 bases. J was trimmed by 5 bases and V by 6 bases; bases with no gene match: 6. Germline V gene lookup returns CDR1 LNHDA and CDR2 SQIVND (reference sequence). The CDR3 is made up of 14 amino acids. CDR3 amino acids: CASRFRQGHQPQHF. The CDR3 DNA sequence: TGTGCCAGTAGATTCCGACAGGGGCATCAGCCCCAGCATTTT. Variable domain in full (rest from reference TRBV19 and TRBJ1-5): DGGITQSPKYLFRKEGQNVTLSCEQNLNHDAMYWYRQDPGQGLRLIYYSQIVNDFQKGDIAEGYSVSREKKESFPLTVTSAQKNPTAFYLCASRFRQGHQPQHFGDGTRLSIL.

This clonotype has just a few counts. The V call is TRBV5-6, the J call TRBJ1-6; D not resolved. This CDR3 contains 14 residues. The germline CDR1 and CDR2 sequences are SGHDT and YYEEEE. V was cut by 2 bases and J by 7 bases, with 10 bases left in between. The CDR3 here is CASSFLSRNSPLHF. CDR3 nucleotides: TGTGCCAGCAGCTTTCTCTCAAGGAATTCACCCCTCCACTTT.

This sequence joins TRBV4-1 and TRBJ2-1; D might be TRBD2 (6 bases). Germline V gives CDR1 MGHRA, CDR2 YSYEKL. Trimming took 3 bases from V and 6 from J, leaving 15 bases between them. The CDR3 totals 15 residues. CDR3 residues: CASSQRAGLVNEQFF. The CDR3, as DNA: TGCGCCAGCAGCCAGCGGGCGGGATTGGTCAATGAGCAGTTCTTC.

V is TRBV19 and J is TRBJ2-7; TRBD2 agrees at 12 bases. CDR1 and CDR2 from the germline V gene are LNHDA and SQIVND (reference sequence). The CDR3 totals 16 residues. Trimming took 4 bases from V and 6 from J; bases not matched to a gene: 10. CDR3 residues: CASSTRTSGKPREQYF. The CDR3 region has the DNA TGTGCCAGTAGTACCCGGACTAGCGGGAAACCGCGCGAGCAGTACTTC.

The CDR3: CSAFKPGLAGVVGTDTQYF. For the CDR3, the DNA is TGCAGTGCTTTTAAACCGGGACTAGCGGGAGTCGTTGGTACAGATACGCAGTATTTT. This rearrangement joins TRBV20-1 to TRBJ2-3; 14 bases map to TRBD2. Trimming removed 5 bases from V and 3 bases from J; junction bases left unmatched: 16. This CDR3 contains 19 residues. In germline, CDR1 is DFQATT, CDR2 SNEGSKA (reference sequence).

The sample holds many counts of this clonotype. The chain combines TRBV7-2 with TRBJ2-3; possibly TRBD2 for D (6 bases). Germline values: CDR1 SGHTA, CDR2 FQGNSA. The CDR3 extends over 13 amino acids. V shed 5 bases and J shed 6 bases, with 12 bases lying between them. The CDR3 sequence is CASSRENGDTQYF. CDR3 in DNA: TGTGCCAGCAGCCGGGAGAATGGGGATACGCAGTATTTT.

This clonotype was recorded many times. V usage is TRBV7-8 and J usage is TRBJ2-3; TRBD2 agrees at 13 bases. V shed 5 bases, J shed 4 bases, and the junction held 15 bases outside the gene matches. In germline, CDR1 is SGHVS, CDR2 FQNEAQ. CDR3 length: 19 residues. CDR3 DNA sequence: TGTGCCAGCAGCCAAAAGTGGACTAGCGGGAGAGGGGGCGCAGATACGCAGTATTTT. It yields the protein CASSQKWTSGRGGADTQYF.

This clonotype was counted many times. The chain combines TRBV28 with TRBJ2-3, with 10 nucleotides matching TRBD2. From germline, CDR1 is MDHEN and CDR2 SYDVKM. CDR3 length equals 16 residues. Trimming took 2 bases from V and 4 from J; bases not matched to a gene: 6. The CDR3 nucleotides read TGTGCCAGCAGTTTAGCTAGCGGGAGTGGCCCAGATACGCAGTATTTT. Protein product: CASSLASGSGPDTQYF.

This clonotype was observed at least ten times. The chain has TRBV4-1 and TRBJ2-2; D might be TRBD1 or TRBD2, each matching 5 bases. V was shortened by 4 bases and J by 7 bases, with 10 bases between the two germline ends. From germline, CDR1 is MGHRA and CDR2 YSYEKL. This CDR3 is 13 amino acids long. The CDR3 spells CASSRGAGGELFF. CDR3 bases: TGCGCCAGCAGCCGGGGCGCGGGCGGGGAGCTGTTTTTT.

This clonotype was counted ten times or more. This chain uses TRBV2 with TRBJ2-3; no definite D call. CDR3 length equals 14 residues. Germline CDR1 reads SNHLY; CDR2 reads FYNNEI. Trimming removed 4 bases at V and 4 bases at J, with 12 bases between. CDR3 region: CASSGRLFSDTQYF. CDR3 nucleotide sequence: TGTGCCAGCAGTGGTCGGCTATTTTCAGATACGCAGTATTTT.

This clonotype was recorded many times. V usage is TRBV27 and J usage is TRBJ2-2, with D maybe TRBD2 (5 bases). CDR3 length equals 15 residues. Between the trimmed V and J ends, which lost 2 bases and 2 bases, there was a span of 9 bases. Germline assignment: CDR1 MNHEY and CDR2 SMNVEV (reference sequence). For the CDR3, the DNA is TGTGCCAGCAGTTTAGCAGCGGACAACACCGGGGAGCTGTTTTTT. Translating gives CASSLAADNTGELFF.

About this clonotype itself: A much more abundant neighbour one base away suggests this may be a read error. This is likely a read error, given that the CDR3 carries no conserved phenylalanine or tryptophan at its end. V and J are TRBV7-2 and TRBJ2-3; D perhaps matches TRBD2 (6 bases). CDR3 length equals 17 residues. The V end was cut by 0 bases, the J end by 2 bases, with 15 bases between. Germline V gives CDR1 SGHTA, CDR2 FQGNSA. The CDR3 nucleotides are TGTGCCAGCAGCTTAGCCCTTCTAGCGATCGACACAGATACGCAGTATGTT. Its protein product is CASSLALLAIDTDTQYV.

This clonotype was found a few times. The J gene is TRBJ2-7, the V gene TRBV7-2, with 10 bases aligning to TRBD2. Trimming removed 2 bases from V and 2 bases from J; junction bases left unmatched: 9. The CDR3 consists of 17 residues. In germline, CDR1 is SGHTA, CDR2 FQGNSA. The CDR3, as DNA: TGTGCCAGCAGCTTAAGGGGAACTAGCGGGATAACCTACGAGCAGTACTTC. Its translation: CASSLRGTSGITYEQYF.